Shown below are 10 T cell receptor beta chains from a single sample sequenced in a study of CD8+CD57+ T cells in acquired aplastic anemia. Patients chosen for sequencing had CD8+CD57+ cells that had expanded, as shown by flow cytometry. TCR beta VDJ and CDR3 profiles were obtained from a genomic DNA template. TCRdb recomputed calls from the reads with MiXCR, one row per CDR3 protein. In the table there are about 54,000 distinct CDR3 sequences, approximately 50% of which are singletons. What was sequenced was sorted CD4+, CD8+, or CD8+CD57+ T cells (not recorded which) from PBMCs. These receptors all stem from a human donor with aplastic anemia.

The chain recombines TRBV11-3 with TRBJ2-5, with D maybe TRBD1 (5 bases). Germline lookup yields CDR1 SGHNT and CDR2 YENEEA. The CDR3 covers 15 residues. V was shortened by 2 bases and J by 1 base, with 11 bases between the two germline ends. CDR3 in DNA: TGTGCCAGCAGCTTATGGGGCTTGTTCCAAGAGACCCAGTACTTC. This gives the protein CASSLWGLFQETQYF.

This clonotype was seen many times. J is TRBJ2-5 and V is TRBV12-3 or TRBV12-4; D gene uncertain. The CDR3 is made up of 14 amino acids. Between the trimmed V and J ends, which lost 6 bases and 3 bases, there was a span of 14 bases. In nucleotides, the CDR3 is TGTGCCAGCAGACGCAACCTAGGGAAAGAGACCCAGTACTTC. Translated: CASRRNLGKETQYF.

The rearrangement links TRBV24-1 to TRBJ1-5; possible D gene TRBD1, 6 bases. With 4 bases removed from V and 1 base from J, the gap between germline ends came to 10 bases. This CDR3 comprises 15 residues. CDR1 and CDR2 from the germline V gene are KGHDR and SFDVKD. The CDR3 protein is CATSDLTGSNQPQHF. CDR3 coding DNA: TGTGCCACCAGTGACTTAACAGGGAGCAATCAGCCCCAGCATTTT.

V gene TRBV2 combines with J gene TRBJ1-2; the match to TRBD1 covers 7 bases. The CDR3 spans 14 residues. The J segment lost 2 bases and the V segment lost 6 bases, leaving 6 bases of the junction unmatched. The germline V gene has CDR1 SNHLY and CDR2 FYNNEI. CDR3 region: CASRGQSVNYGYTF. The DNA of the CDR3 is TGTGCCAGCAGGGGACAGTCCGTCAACTATGGCTACACCTTC.

This clonotype was picked up a small number of times. The rearrangement joins TRBV20-1 to TRBJ2-3; TRBD1 aligns across 9 bases. Trimming at V came to 0 bases and at J to 2 bases, leaving 3 bases not matched to a gene. The length of the CDR3 is 15 residues. CDR1 is DFQATT and CDR2 is SNEGSKA in the germline V gene (reference sequence). The CDR3 is CSARDGDRDTDTQYF. The CDR3 region has the DNA TGCAGTGCTAGAGACGGGGACAGGGACACAGATACGCAGTATTTT.

The chain has TRBV28 and TRBJ2-1; TRBD2 agrees at 12 bases. V lost 5 bases, J lost 2 bases, and 4 bases stayed unmatched. The CDR3 runs 16 residues. Germline V CDR1 and CDR2: MDHEN, SYDVKM. Here the CDR3 DNA reads TGTGCCAGCAGTACCGGACTAGCGGGAACCTACAATGAGCAGTTCTTC. Encoded protein: CASSTGLAGTYNEQFF.

This sequence joins TRBV11-2 and TRBJ2-3; maybe TRBD2 (6 bases). The CDR3 covers 15 residues. Germline CDR1 reads SGHAT; CDR2 reads FQNNGV. V lost 3 bases and J lost 2, with 12 bases in between. The CDR3 loop reads CASSFMAGSTDTQYF. The DNA of the CDR3 is TGTGCCAGCAGCTTTATGGCGGGATCCACAGATACGCAGTATTTT.

This clonotype was counted ten times or more. The V gene is TRBV7-6, the J gene TRBJ2-2; D possibly corresponds to TRBD1 (5 bases). CDR1 is SGHVS and CDR2 is FNYEAQ in the germline V gene. Trimming took off 5 bases at V and 10 bases at J, with 17 bases between the two ends. CDR3 length: 14 amino acids. The DNA for the CDR3 is TGTGCCAGCAGCCCGATTCCGACAGAAGAGGAGCTGTTTTTT. It codes for CASSPIPTEEELFF.

This clonotype was counted many times. The chain joins TRBV13 to TRBJ1-3; D gene uncertain. The V gene lost 6 bases and the J gene lost 4 bases, with 7 bases spanning the gap. This CDR3 is built from 12 residues. The germline gives CDR1 PRHDT, CDR2 FYEKMQ (reference sequence). CDR3 amino acids: CASSFRGNTIYF. The CDR3 DNA reads TGTGCCAGCAGTTTCCGGGGAAACACCATATATTTT.

This clonotype was seen ten or more times. The gene calls are TRBV28 and TRBJ1-3; D is perhaps TRBD1 (6 bases). From germline, CDR1 is MDHEN and CDR2 SYDVKM. The CDR3 runs to 16 residues. Deletions cut 6 bases from V and 3 bases from J, with 18 bases between. CDR3 sequence (DNA): TGTGCCAGCAGCCTTGAAAGGGGGTCGGTTGGAAACACCATATATTTT. Protein sequence: CASSLERGSVGNTIYF.